Following are 2 T cell receptor beta chains from one sample sequenced in a study of T cells in Graves' hyperthyroidism and ophthalmopathy. The source material, RNA transcripts, was used to amplify TCR beta CDR3 regions. The HTBI set primed first-round TCR CDR3 RT-PCR. TCRdb re-called the multiplex PCR reads with MiXCR, one entry per CDR3 protein. The profile shows a few hundred thousand distinct CDR3 sequences, 46% of them singletons. Sequencing input: peripheral blood or thyroid tissue (not recorded which). These TCRs come from a woman younger than 30 with Graves' hyperthyroidism.

The CDR3 bases are TGTGCCATCACCTCCGAGGGACACAGATACGAGCAGTACTTC. Its protein is CAITSEGHRYEQYF. The chain is built from TRBV10-3 and TRBJ2-7, with a weak D call TRBD1 (6 bases). V shed 7 bases and J shed 4 bases, with 17 bases lying between them. CDR1 ENHRY and CDR2 SYGVKD come from the germline V gene. CDR3 length equals 14 residues.

This clonotype came up many times. The chain carries TRBV2 and TRBJ1-5, with unresolved D. Germline V CDR1 and CDR2: SNHLY, FYNNEI. V was cut by 8 bases and J by 0 bases, with 8 bases left in between. This CDR3 spans 13 amino acids. The CDR3 DNA is TGTGCCAGCTGCGGACTTAGCAATCAGCCCCAGCATTTT. Translating it yields CASCGLSNQPQHF.